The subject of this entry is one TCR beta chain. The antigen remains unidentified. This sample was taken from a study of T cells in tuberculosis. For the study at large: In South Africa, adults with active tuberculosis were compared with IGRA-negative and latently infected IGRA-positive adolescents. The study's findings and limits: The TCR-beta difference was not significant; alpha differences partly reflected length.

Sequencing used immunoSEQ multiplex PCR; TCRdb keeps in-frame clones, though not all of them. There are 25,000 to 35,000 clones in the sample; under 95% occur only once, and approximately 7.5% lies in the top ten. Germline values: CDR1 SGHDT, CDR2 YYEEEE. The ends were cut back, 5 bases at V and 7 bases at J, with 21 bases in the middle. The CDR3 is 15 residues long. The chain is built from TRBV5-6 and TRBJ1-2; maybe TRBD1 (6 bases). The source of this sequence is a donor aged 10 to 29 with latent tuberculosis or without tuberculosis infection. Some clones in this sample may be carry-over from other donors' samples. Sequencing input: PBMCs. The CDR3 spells CASSKLQGRNFGYTF. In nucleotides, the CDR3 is TGTGCCAGCAGTAAATTACAGGGAAGGAATTTTGGCTACACCTTC.